A single T cell receptor beta chain is shown here with its context. Its target is not known. These data are taken from a study of T cells after yellow fever vaccination. TCRdb re-analysed the 5' RACE reads in MiXCR, keeping a single row per CDR3 protein. The sample yields approximately 550,000 distinct CDR3 sequences, about 13% seen once. The CDR3 covers 16 residues. Trimming removed 4 bases from V and 3 bases from J; junction bases left unmatched: 9. CDR1 and CDR2 (germline): SGHNT, YYREEE (reference sequence). Study-wide findings and caveats: Sorted repertoires could include abundant contaminating clonotypes from bulk cells. Just a small share of clonotypes turned up in the CD4 compartment as well as the CD8 compartment. The secondary response peaked faster, at day 5 versus 15, but was weaker. In post-booster samples, most primary-vaccination clones reappeared (just under 97% CD4, 88% CD8).

The TCR comes from a man aged 30 to 39 who received the YFV17D yellow fever vaccine. The rearrangement joins TRBV5-4 to TRBJ2-2; 7 bases agree with TRBD2. The sequences come from PBMCs, collected on the day of the yellow fever booster vaccination. The CDR3 DNA sequence: TGTGCCAGCAGCCAAGGAACTAGCGTCTACACCGGGGAGCTGTTTTTT. It specifies CASSQGTSVYTGELFF.